This TCR beta chain was documented in a study of T cell repertoires in cytomegalovirus infection. About the research overall: HLA-B-restricted CMV epitopes that are well studied, plus recently identified HLA-C-restricted ones, were used by the study. Carrying CMV and the relevant HLA type showed in public TCR beta signatures.

As for this clonotype: Antigen unknown.

MiXCR, run by TCRdb on the reads, gives a single entry per CDR3 protein. The table shows under 95,000 distinct CDR3 sequences, with roughly half occurring only once. Trimming removed 4 bases at V and 6 bases at J, with 9 bases between. This CDR3 has 12 residues. Looked up from germline, CDR1 is MDHEN and CDR2 is SYDVKM. The chain links TRBV28 to TRBJ1-1; tentative D call: TRBD1 (5 bases). This specimen was CD8+ T cells from cultured PBMCs, taken from culture after CMV antigen stimulation. The origin of this receptor is a human donor in good health (CMV status not recorded). Some clones in this sample may be carry-over from other donors' samples. The CDR3 coding sequence is TGTGCCAGCAGTTCCGGGACGTCTGAAGCTTTCTTT. Translated: CASSSGTSEAFF.